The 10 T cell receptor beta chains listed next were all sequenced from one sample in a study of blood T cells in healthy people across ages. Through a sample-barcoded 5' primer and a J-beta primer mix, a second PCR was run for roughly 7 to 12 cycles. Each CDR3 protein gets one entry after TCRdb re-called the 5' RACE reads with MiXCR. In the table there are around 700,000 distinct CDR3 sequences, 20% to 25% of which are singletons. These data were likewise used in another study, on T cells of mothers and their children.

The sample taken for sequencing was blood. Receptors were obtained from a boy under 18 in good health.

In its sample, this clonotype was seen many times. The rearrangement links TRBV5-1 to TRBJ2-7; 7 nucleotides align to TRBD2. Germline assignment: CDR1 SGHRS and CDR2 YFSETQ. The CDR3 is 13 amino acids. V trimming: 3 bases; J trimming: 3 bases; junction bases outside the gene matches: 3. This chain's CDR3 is CASSWEGSYEQYF. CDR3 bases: TGCGCCAGCAGCTGGGAGGGAAGCTACGAGCAGTACTTC.

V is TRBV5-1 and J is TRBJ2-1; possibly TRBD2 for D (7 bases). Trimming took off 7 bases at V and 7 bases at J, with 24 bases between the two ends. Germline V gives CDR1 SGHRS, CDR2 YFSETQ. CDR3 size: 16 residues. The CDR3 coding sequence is TGCGCCAGCGGGGCCGGGCGGGGGCCGCGCGGGAATGAGCAGTTCTTC. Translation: CASGAGRGPRGNEQFF.

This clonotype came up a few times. The CDR3 DNA is TGTGCCAGCAGTTTATTAAGGGATGAGACCCAGTACTTC. It translates to CASSLLRDETQYF. V and J are TRBV27 and TRBJ2-1; D gene unclear. The DNA end favors TRBJ2-5, so the J call may be wrong. This CDR3 has 13 amino acids. Germline values: CDR1 MNHEY, CDR2 SMNVEV (reference sequence).

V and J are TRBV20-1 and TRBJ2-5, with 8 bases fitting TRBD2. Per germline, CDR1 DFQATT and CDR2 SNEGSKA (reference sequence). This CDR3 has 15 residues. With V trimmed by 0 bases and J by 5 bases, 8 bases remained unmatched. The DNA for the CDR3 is TGCAGTGCTAGAGATGTCCGGGAGGGGGGGGAGACCCAGTACTTC. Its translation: CSARDVREGGETQYF.

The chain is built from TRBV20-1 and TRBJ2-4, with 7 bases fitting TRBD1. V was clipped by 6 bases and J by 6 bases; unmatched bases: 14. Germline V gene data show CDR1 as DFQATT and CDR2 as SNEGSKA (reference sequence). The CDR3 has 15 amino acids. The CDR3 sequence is CSAGEQGRNRNIQYF. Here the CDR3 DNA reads TGCAGTGCGGGAGAACAGGGGCGCAATAGAAACATTCAGTACTTC.

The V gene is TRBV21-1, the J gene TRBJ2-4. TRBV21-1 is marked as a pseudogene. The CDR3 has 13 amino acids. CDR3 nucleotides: TGTGCCAGGAGGAGTATAGCCAAAAACATTCAGTACTTC. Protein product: CARRSIAKNIQYF.

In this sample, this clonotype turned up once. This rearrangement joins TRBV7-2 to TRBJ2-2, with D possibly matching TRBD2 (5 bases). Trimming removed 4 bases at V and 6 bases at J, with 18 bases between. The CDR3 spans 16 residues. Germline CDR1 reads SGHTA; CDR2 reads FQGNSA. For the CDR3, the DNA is TGTGCCAGCAGCTCGGACGGGGAGAATAGGGCCGGGGAGCTGTTTTTT. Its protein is CASSSDGENRAGELFF. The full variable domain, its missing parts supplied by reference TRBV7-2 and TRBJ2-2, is GAGVSQSPSNKVTEKGKDVELRCDPISGHTALYWYRQSLGQGLEFLIYFQGNSAPDKSGLPSDRFSAERTGGSVSTLTIQRTQQEDSAVYLCASSSDGENRAGELFFGEGSRLTVL.

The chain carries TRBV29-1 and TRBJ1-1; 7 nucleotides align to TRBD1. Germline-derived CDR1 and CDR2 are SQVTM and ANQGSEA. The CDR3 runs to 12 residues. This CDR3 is CIVTGENTEAFF. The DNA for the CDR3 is TGCATCGTAACAGGGGAAAACACTGAAGCTTTCTTT.

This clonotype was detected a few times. The CDR3 sequence: CSVAGQGVNTEAFF. DNA for the CDR3: TGCAGCGTTGCGGGACAGGGGGTTAACACTGAAGCTTTCTTT. This chain links TRBV29-1 with TRBJ1-1, with 11 nucleotides matching TRBD1. Germline assignment: CDR1 SQVTM and CDR2 ANQGSEA. The J segment lost 2 bases and the V segment lost 4 bases, leaving 3 bases of the junction unmatched. The length of the CDR3 is 14 residues.

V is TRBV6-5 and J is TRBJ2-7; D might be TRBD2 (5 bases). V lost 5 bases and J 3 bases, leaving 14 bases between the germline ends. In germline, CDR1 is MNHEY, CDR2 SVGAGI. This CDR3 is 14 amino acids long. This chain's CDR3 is CASSLAFGDYEQYF. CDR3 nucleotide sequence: TGTGCCAGCAGTCTAGCTTTTGGGGACTACGAGCAGTACTTC.